Described below is a single T cell receptor (beta chain) sequence and its context. What it recognizes is unknown. These data are taken from a study of cytomegalovirus exposure and HLA in healthy donors. Findings and caveats of the study: There were several of the most significant clusters that appeared linked to common viral pathogens in a later analysis. A later analysis linked a missense DCLRE1C variant to TCR beta V- and J-gene trimming.

Use of 60 Vbeta and 13 Jbeta primers characterized the PCR. Produced via immunoSEQ multiplex PCR; TCRdb's table is partial and in-frame only. This sample has about 190,000 clones, with over 65% found just once. Germline assignment: CDR1 SGHRS and CDR2 YFSETQ. Trimming stripped 0 bases from V and 4 bases from J, with 14 bases between. The CDR3 has 16 amino acids. This TCR came from a man aged 40-49 years in good health and CMV-seropositive. V and J are TRBV5-1 and TRBJ2-1, with D perhaps TRBD1 (5 bases). The sample taken for sequencing was PBMCs. In DNA form, the CDR3 reads TGCGCCAGCAGCTTGGTGAGGTCAGGGCCGTACAATGAGCAGTTCTTC. This translates into CASSLVRSGPYNEQFF.